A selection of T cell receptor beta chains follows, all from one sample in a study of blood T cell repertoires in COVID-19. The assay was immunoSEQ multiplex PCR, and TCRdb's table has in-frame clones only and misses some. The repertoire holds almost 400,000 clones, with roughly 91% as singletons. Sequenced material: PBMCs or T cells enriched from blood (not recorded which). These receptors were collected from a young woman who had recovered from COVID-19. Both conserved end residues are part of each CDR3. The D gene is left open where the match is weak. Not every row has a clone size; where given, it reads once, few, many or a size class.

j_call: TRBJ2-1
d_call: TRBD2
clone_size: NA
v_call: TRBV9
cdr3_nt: TGTGCCAGCAGCCTCACTAGCGGGACATACAATGAGCAGTTCTTC
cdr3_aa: CASSLTSGTYNEQFF

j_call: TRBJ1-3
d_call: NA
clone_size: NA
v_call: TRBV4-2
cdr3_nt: TGTGCCAGCAGCCCCTCGAGGGGAAACACCATATATTTT
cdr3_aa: CASSPSRGNTIYF

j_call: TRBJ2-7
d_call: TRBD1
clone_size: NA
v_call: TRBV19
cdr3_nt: TGTGCCAGTACCCCCACAGGGGGCTTGATCTACGAGCAGTACTTC
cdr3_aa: CASTPTGGLIYEQYF

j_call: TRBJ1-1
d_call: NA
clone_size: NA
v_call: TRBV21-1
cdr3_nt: TGTGCCCCAGGGAGGGCGAACACTGAAGCTTTCTTT
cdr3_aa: CAPGRANTEAFF

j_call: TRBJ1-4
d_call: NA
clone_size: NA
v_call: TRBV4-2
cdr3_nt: TGTGCCAGCACCTCATTACAGGGAGATAAACTGTTTTTT
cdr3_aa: CASTSLQGDKLFF

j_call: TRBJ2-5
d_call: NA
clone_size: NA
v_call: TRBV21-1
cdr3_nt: TGTGCCAGCAGCAAAGTGGAGAAAGGGGGCAAAACACAAGAGACCCAGTACTTC
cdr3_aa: CASSKVEKGGKTQETQYF

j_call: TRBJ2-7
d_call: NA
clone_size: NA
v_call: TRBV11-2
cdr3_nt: TGTGCCAGCAGCTTAGGGACAACCTACGAGCAGTACTTC
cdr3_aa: CASSLGTTYEQYF

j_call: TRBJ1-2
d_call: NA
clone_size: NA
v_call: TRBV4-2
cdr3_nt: TGTGCCAGCAGCCAAGACAGGGGAAGTAGCTATGGCTACACCTTC
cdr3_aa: CASSQDRGSSYGYTF

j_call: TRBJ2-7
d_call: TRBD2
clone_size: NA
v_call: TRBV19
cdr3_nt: TGTGCCAGTAGTATATCTAGCGGACCCTACGAGCAGTACTTC
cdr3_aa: CASSISSGPYEQYF

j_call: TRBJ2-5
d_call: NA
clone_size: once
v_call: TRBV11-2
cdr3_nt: TGTGCCAGCAGCTTAGGGCCCGAGACCCAGTACTTC
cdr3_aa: CASSLGPETQYF

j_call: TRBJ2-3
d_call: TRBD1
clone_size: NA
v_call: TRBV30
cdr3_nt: TGTGCCTGGAGTCTTGGGGACAGGGGCACAGATACGCAGTATTTT
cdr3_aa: CAWSLGDRGTDTQYF

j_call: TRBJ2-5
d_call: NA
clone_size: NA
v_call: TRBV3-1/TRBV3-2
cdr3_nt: TGTGCCAGCAGCCAAGAGGGTCGGGCCCAGTACTTC
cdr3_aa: CASSQEGRAQYF

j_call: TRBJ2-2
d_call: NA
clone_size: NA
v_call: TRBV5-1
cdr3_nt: TGCGCCAGCACCCTAGCGTCGAACACCGGGGAGCTGTTTTTT
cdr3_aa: CASTLASNTGELFF

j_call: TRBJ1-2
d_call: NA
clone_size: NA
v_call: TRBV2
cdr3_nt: TGTGCCACCCCACCCACCTCTGCTGCGGCCAACTATGGCTACACCTTC
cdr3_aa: CATPPTSAAANYGYTF

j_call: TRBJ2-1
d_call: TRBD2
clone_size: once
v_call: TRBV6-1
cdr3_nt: TGTGCCAGCAGTGAATTAGGGACTAGCGGGGGCCACTGGAATGAGCAGTTCTTC
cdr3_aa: CASSELGTSGGHWNEQFF

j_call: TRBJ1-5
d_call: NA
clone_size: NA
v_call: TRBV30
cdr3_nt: TGTGCCTGGAGTGTTCTGGGGGGGAATCAGCCCCAGCATTTT
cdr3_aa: CAWSVLGGNQPQHF

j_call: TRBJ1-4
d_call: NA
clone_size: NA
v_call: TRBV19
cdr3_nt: TGTGCCAGTAGTACAAGGACACAGAGGAATGAAAAACTGTTTTTT
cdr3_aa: CASSTRTQRNEKLFF

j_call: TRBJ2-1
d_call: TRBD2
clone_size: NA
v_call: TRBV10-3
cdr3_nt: TGTGCCATCAGAAGAACGCGGGAGGGGGTCAATGAGCAGTTCTTC
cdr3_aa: CAIRRTREGVNEQFF

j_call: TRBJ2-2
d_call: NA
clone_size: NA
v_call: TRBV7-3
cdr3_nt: TGTGCCAGCAGCCCGACTAGAAATTTCACCGGGGAGCTGTTTTTT
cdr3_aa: CASSPTRNFTGELFF

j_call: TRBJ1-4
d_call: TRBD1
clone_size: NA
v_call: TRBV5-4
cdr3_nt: TGTGCCAGCAGCATCGGACAGGGGACTAATGAAAAACTGTTTTTT
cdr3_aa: CASSIGQGTNEKLFF

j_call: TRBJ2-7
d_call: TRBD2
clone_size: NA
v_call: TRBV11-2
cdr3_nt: TGTGCCAGCAGCTGGACTAGCGTAACGGGTGAGCAGTACTTC
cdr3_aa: CASSWTSVTGEQYF

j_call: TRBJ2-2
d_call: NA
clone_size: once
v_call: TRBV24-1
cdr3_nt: TGTGCCACCAGTGCCCCGGGGGAGTGGAACACCGGGGAGCTGTTTTTT
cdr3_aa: CATSAPGEWNTGELFF

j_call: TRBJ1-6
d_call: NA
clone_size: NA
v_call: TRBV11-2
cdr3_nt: TGTGCCAGCCGGCGGTCGGGGTGGGCCCTCCACTTT
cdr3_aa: CASRRSGWALHF

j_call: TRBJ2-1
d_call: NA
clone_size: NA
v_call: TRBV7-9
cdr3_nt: TGTGCCAGCAGCTTAAGAGGGAATGAGCAGTTCTTC
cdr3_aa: CASSLRGNEQFF

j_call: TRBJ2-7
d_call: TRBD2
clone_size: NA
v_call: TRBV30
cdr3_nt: TGTGCCTGGAGTGGACTAGCGGGAGCCTCCTACGAGCAGTACTTC
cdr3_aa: CAWSGLAGASYEQYF

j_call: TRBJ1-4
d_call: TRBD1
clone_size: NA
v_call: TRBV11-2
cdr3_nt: TGTGCCAGCAGCCCCCATAGGGGACAGACTAATGAAAAACTGTTTTTT
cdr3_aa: CASSPHRGQTNEKLFF

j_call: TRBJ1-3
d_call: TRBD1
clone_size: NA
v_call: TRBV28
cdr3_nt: TGTGCCAGCAGTTCAGTTATGGACAGGGGCTCTGGAAACACCATATATTTT
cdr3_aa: CASSSVMDRGSGNTIYF

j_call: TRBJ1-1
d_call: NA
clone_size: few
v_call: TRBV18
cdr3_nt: TGTGCCAGCTCACCCCGGACAGCCACTGAAGCTTTCTTT
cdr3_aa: CASSPRTATEAFF

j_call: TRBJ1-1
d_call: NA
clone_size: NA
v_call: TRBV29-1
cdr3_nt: TGCAGCTTACAGGTAAACACTGAAGCTTTCTTT
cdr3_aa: CSLQVNTEAFF

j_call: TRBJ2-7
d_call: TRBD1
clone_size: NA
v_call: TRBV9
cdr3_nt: TGTGCCAGCAGCGACGGGACAGGGGGATTGTACGAGCAGTACTTC
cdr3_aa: CASSDGTGGLYEQYF

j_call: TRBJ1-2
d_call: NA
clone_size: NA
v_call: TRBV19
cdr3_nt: TGTGCCAGTAGTTCCGACAGGTTTAACTATGGCTACACCTTC
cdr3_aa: CASSSDRFNYGYTF

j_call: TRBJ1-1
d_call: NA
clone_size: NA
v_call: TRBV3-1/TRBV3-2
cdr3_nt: TGTGCCAGCAGCCAACGGGGGAGTAACACTGAAGCTTTCTTT
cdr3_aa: CASSQRGSNTEAFF

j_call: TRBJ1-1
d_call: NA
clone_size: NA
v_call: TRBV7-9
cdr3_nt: TGTGCCAGCAGCTTCCCCACTTTTTGGGACACGAGCATGAACACTGAAGCTTTCTTT
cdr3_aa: CASSFPTFWDTSMNTEAFF

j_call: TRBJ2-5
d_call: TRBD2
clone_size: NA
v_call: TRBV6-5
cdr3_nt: TGTGCCAGCAGTTGGACTAGCGGGGTCCAAGAGACCCAGTACTTC
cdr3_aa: CASSWTSGVQETQYF

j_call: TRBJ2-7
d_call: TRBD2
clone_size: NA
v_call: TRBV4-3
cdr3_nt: TGCGCCAGCAGCCGTCGGAGCGGACTAGCCTACGAGCAGTACTTC
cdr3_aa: CASSRRSGLAYEQYF

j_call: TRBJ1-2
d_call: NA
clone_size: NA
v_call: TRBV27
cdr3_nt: TGTGCCAGCAGTCTTACAGGGTATAGGGACTATGGCTACACCTTC
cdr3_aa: CASSLTGYRDYGYTF

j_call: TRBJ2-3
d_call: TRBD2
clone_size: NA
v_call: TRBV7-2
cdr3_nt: TGTGCCAGCGGGATAGCGGGAGGGCCCGGAGATACGCAGTATTTT
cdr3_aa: CASGIAGGPGDTQYF

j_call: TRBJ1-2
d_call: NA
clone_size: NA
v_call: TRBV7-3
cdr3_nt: TGTGCCAGCAGCTTAATCGGGGACACTTACCGCTATGGCTACACCTTC
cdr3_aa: CASSLIGDTYRYGYTF

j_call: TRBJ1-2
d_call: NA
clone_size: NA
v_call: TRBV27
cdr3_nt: TGTGCCAGCAGTTTTACCTTGGGGCCTCATGGCTACACCTTC
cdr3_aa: CASSFTLGPHGYTF

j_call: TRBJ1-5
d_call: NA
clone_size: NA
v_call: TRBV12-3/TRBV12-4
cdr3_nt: TGTGCCAGCAGACGTACAGGGAGTCAGCCCCAGCATTTT
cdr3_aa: CASRRTGSQPQHF

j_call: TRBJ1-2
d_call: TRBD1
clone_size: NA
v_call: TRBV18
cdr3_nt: TGTGCCAGCTCACCAGCGGGACAGGGGGCGTCAGGCTACACCTTC
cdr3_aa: CASSPAGQGASGYTF